Shown below are 20 T cell receptor beta chains from a single sample sequenced in a study of CD8 T cells in Susac syndrome. Random hexamers were used to reverse transcribe the RNA input (roughly 0.5 to 1 ug). TCRdb reanalysed the immunoSEQ multiplex PCR reads using MiXCR and keeps one entry per CDR3 protein. The sample holds around 140,000 distinct CDR3 sequences, 65% to 90% seen once. Sequencing input: CD8+ T cells from PBMCs. The receptors come from a human donor with multiple sclerosis.

This clonotype showed up just once. The chain links TRBV5-1 to TRBJ2-2; the D is unclear. CDR1 and CDR2 from the germline V gene are SGHRS and YFSETQ. This CDR3 contains 16 residues. Trimming left V 4 bases short and J 3 bases short, with 16 bases between. The CDR3 is CASSLHENTDTGELFF. In DNA, the CDR3 is TGCGCCAGCAGCCTACACGAAAACACGGACACCGGGGAGCTGTTTTTT. The complete variable domain, with remaining parts taken from reference TRBV5-1 and TRBJ2-2, reads KAGVTQTPRYLIKTRGQQVTLSCSPISGHRSVSWYQQTPGQGLQFLFEYFSETQRNKGNFPGRFSGRQFSNSRSEMNVSTLELGDSALYLCASSLHENTDTGELFFGEGSRLTVL.

The chain carries TRBV12-3 or TRBV12-4 and TRBJ2-6; TRBD1 aligns across 7 bases. This CDR3 has 19 residues. J was trimmed by 0 bases and V by 0 bases; bases with no gene match: 8. The CDR3 protein is CASSLAGGQADSGANVLTF. The CDR3 coding sequence is TGTGCCAGCAGTTTAGCCGGAGGACAGGCTGACTCTGGGGCCAACGTCCTGACTTTC.

The chain recombines TRBV5-6 with TRBJ2-7; no clear D gene. CDR1 is SGHDT, CDR2 YYEEEE, per germline. CDR3 length equals 12 residues. The V end was cut by 3 bases, the J end by 6 bases, with 10 bases between. This CDR3 is CASSSTSGEQYV. The DNA of the CDR3 is TGTGCCAGCAGCTCCACAAGTGGCGAGCAGTACGTC.

This clonotype was seen a few times. The rearrangement joins TRBV19 to TRBJ1-2, with TRBD1 matching 9 bases. The CDR3 runs to 16 residues. The J segment lost 8 bases and the V segment lost 5 bases, leaving 15 bases of the junction unmatched. Germline-derived CDR1 and CDR2 are LNHDA and SQIVND (reference sequence). The CDR3 is CASSPWTGDISRGYTF. The CDR3 DNA follows: TGTGCCAGTAGTCCATGGACAGGGGATATCTCTAGAGGCTACACCTTC. Full variable domain (remainder filled in from reference TRBV19 and TRBJ1-2): DGGITQSPKYLFRKEGQNVTLSCEQNLNHDAMYWYRQDPGQGLRLIYYSQIVNDFQKGDIAEGYSVSREKKESFPLTVTSAQKNPTAFYLCASSPWTGDISRGYTFGSGTRLTVV.

This chain uses TRBV25-1 with TRBJ2-1; 12 positions match TRBD2. Germline V CDR1 and CDR2: MGHDK, SYGVNS. This CDR3 spans 15 amino acids. The V segment lost 4 bases and the J segment 4 bases; nucleotides outside the gene matches: 2. Here the CDR3 reads CASSATSGRYNEQFF. The CDR3 DNA reads TGTGCCAGCAGTGCGACTAGCGGGAGATACAATGAGCAGTTCTTC. The entire variable domain, with the rest obtained from reference TRBV25-1 and TRBJ2-1, is as follows: EADIYQTPRYLVIGTGKKITLECSQTMGHDKMYWYQQDPGMELHLIHYSYGVNSTEKGDLSSESTVSRIRTEHFPLTLESARPSHTSQYLCASSATSGRYNEQFFGPGTRLTVL.

The chain employs TRBV20-1 and TRBJ2-7; D possibly corresponds to TRBD1 (5 bases). The length of the CDR3 is 13 residues. Per germline, CDR1 DFQATT and CDR2 SNEGSKA (reference sequence). The V end was cut by 6 bases, the J end by 4 bases, with 16 bases between. The CDR3 DNA sequence: TGCAGTGCGTCAGACAGACAACTTTACGAGCAGTACTTC. It specifies CSASDRQLYEQYF.

V is TRBV12-3 or TRBV12-4 and J is TRBJ2-3; D possibly corresponds to TRBD2 (5 bases). The CDR3 is 14 residues long. V gave up 7 bases and J gave up 3 bases, with 14 bases separating them. The CDR3 region is CASTREGITDTQYF. The CDR3 coding sequence is TGTGCCAGCACCCGGGAAGGGATAACAGATACGCAGTATTTT.

Of note for this clonotype: At one end the junction does not follow the germline gene, possibly because of a read error. This CDR3 is CASSARGRNNRPQHF. As DNA, the CDR3 is TGTGCCAGCAGTGCCCGGGGGCGGAACAATCGGCCCCAGCATTTT. This rearrangement joins TRBV6-6 to TRBJ1-5; TRBD1 is a possible D gene (6 bases). This CDR3 contains 15 residues. Germline V gene data show CDR1 as MNHNY and CDR2 as SVGAGI (reference sequence).

As DNA, the CDR3 is TGTGCCAGCAGTCCCTGGACAGGGCTAAGCTCTGGGGCCAACGTCCTGACTTTC. Amino acids: CASSPWTGLSSGANVLTF. The chain is built from TRBV27 and TRBJ2-6, with 8 bases matching TRBD1. Germline V gene data show CDR1 as MNHEY and CDR2 as SMNVEV (reference sequence). V was clipped by 5 bases and J by 0 bases; unmatched bases: 9. The CDR3 runs to 18 residues. The variable domain in full, completed from reference TRBV27 and TRBJ2-6, reads EAQVTQNPRYLITVTGKKLTVTCSQNMNHEYMSWYRQDPGLGLRQIYYSMNVEVTDKGDVPEGYKVSRKEKRNFPLILESPSPNQTSLYFCASSPWTGLSSGANVLTFGAGSRLTVL.

The J gene is TRBJ2-7, the V gene TRBV11-2; D not certain. Germline V lookup: CDR1 SGHAT, CDR2 FQNNGV. V was clipped by 2 bases and J by 1 base, with 9 bases between them. The CDR3 is made up of 14 amino acids. CDR3 loop: CASSLSGESYEQYF. Written as DNA, the CDR3 is TGTGCCAGCAGCTTAAGTGGAGAGTCCTACGAGCAGTACTTC. Variable domain in full (rest from reference TRBV11-2 and TRBJ2-7): EAGVAQSPRYKIIEKRQSVAFWCNPISGHATLYWYQQILGQGPKLLIQFQNNGVVDDSQLPKDRFSAERLKGVDSTLKIQPAKLEDSAVYLCASSLSGESYEQYFGPGTRLTVT.

This clonotype was found once. The CDR3 DNA reads TGCAGCGTGGGGATAGTGAACACCGGGGAGCTGTTTTTT. Translating it yields CSVGIVNTGELFF. The V gene is TRBV29-1, the J gene TRBJ2-2; D remains unclear. CDR1 and CDR2 from the germline V gene are SQVTM and ANQGSEA. V dropped 6 bases and J dropped 1 base, with 9 bases sitting between them. CDR3 length equals 13 residues.

The chain uses TRBV13 and TRBJ1-2; possibly TRBD1 for D (6 bases). V was clipped by 2 bases and J by 4 bases, with 11 bases between them. CDR3 length: 14 amino acids. Germline assignment: CDR1 PRHDT and CDR2 FYEKMQ (reference sequence). The CDR3 DNA reads TGTGCCAGCAGCTTAATGGACAGACCCTATGGCTACACCTTC. It specifies CASSLMDRPYGYTF.

This chain joins TRBV4-1 and TRBJ1-4; TRBD1 aligns across 7 bases. V lost 0 bases to trimming and J lost 8 bases; unmatched junction nucleotides: 6. The CDR3 has 15 residues. Germline V lookup: CDR1 MGHRA, CDR2 YSYEKL. In DNA form, the CDR3 reads TGCGCCAGCAGCCAAGATCAGGGGGAGCGGGAAAAACTGTTTTTT. Encoded protein: CASSQDQGEREKLFF.

This clonotype has just one count. The chain is built from TRBV29-1 and TRBJ2-7, with 8 bases matching TRBD2. The CDR3 is made up of 13 amino acids. V gave up 7 bases and J gave up 2 bases; unmatched junction bases: 7. Germline V CDR1 and CDR2: SQVTM, ANQGSEA. CDR3 sequence: CSGRGGAAYEQYF. DNA of the CDR3: TGCAGCGGCCGGGGGGGGGCGGCCTACGAGCAGTACTTC.

This sequence joins TRBV6-1 and TRBJ2-7, with 8 bases matching TRBD1. V lost 7 bases, J lost 5 bases, and 16 bases stayed unmatched. The CDR3 is made up of 16 amino acids. The germline gives CDR1 MNHNS, CDR2 SASEGT. CDR3 nucleotide sequence: TGTGCCAGCACAAACCCCCCCGGACAGGGACGCGACGAGCAGTACTTC. Amino acid sequence: CASTNPPGQGRDEQYF.

CDR3 protein: CASSQNPPAGEGLNEQFF. CDR3 nucleotide sequence: TGTGCCAGCAGCCAAAATCCCCCAGCTGGGGAGGGGCTCAATGAGCAGTTCTTC. The chain joins TRBV3-1 to TRBJ2-1, with 7 bases lining up with TRBD2. Germline CDR1 LGHDT, CDR2 YNNKEL (reference sequence). Unmatched junction bases numbered 16, after V lost 2 bases and J lost 6 bases. CDR3 length: 18 residues.

The genes are TRBV7-9 and TRBJ1-2, with D maybe TRBD1 (6 bases). This CDR3 spans 14 amino acids. The V and J ends lost 5 bases and 4 bases respectively, with 14 bases between them. Germline CDR1 is SEHNR and CDR2 is FQNEAQ (reference sequence). The CDR3 region has the DNA TGTGCCAGCAGCAACCAGGGGCACGGCTATGGCTACACCTTC. Translated, it gives CASSNQGHGYGYTF.

Of note for this clonotype: Mismatch with germline at one junction end may stem from a read error. This chain links TRBV7-6 with TRBJ2-2; TRBD2 is a possible D gene (5 bases). This CDR3 region has 16 residues. Germline V gene data show CDR1 as SGHVS and CDR2 as FNYEAQ. CDR3 nucleotide sequence: TGTGCTAGCAGCGCCGAGGGCCCCGGGGATGGCGGGGAGCTGTTTTTT. It encodes CASSAEGPGDGGELFF.

This chain connects TRBV2 to TRBJ2-5; D uncertain. Germline-derived CDR1 and CDR2 are SNHLY and FYNNEI. There are 13 residues in the CDR3. The V end was cut by 6 bases, the J end by 4 bases, with 12 bases between. The CDR3 spells CASRGVLLETQYF. The CDR3 region has the DNA TGTGCCAGCAGAGGCGTGCTGTTAGAGACCCAGTACTTC.

This chain uses TRBV12-3 or TRBV12-4 with TRBJ1-1; D not resolved. V dropped 7 bases and J dropped 5 bases, with 8 bases sitting between them. The CDR3 loop spans 11 amino acids. CDR3 residues: CASTLVTEAFF. Here the CDR3 DNA reads TGTGCCAGCACCCTAGTGACTGAAGCTTTCTTT.